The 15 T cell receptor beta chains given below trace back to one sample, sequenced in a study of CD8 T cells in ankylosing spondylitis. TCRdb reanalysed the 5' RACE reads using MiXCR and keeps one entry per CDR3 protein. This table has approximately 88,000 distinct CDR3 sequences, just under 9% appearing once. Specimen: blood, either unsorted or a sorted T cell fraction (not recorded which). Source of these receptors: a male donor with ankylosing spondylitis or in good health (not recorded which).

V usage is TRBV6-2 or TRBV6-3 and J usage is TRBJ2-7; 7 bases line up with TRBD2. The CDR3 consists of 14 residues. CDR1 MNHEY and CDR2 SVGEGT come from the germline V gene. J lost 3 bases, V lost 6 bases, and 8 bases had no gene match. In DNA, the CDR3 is TGTGCCAGCAGGCGTGCAGCGGGGCTCTACGAGCAGTACTTC. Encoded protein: CASRRAAGLYEQYF.

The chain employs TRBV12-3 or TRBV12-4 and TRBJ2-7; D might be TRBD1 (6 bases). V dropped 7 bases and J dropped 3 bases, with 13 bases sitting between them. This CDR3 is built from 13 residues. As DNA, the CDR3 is TGTGCCAGCATGGGAACAGGGAGCTACGAGCAGTACTTC. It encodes CASMGTGSYEQYF.

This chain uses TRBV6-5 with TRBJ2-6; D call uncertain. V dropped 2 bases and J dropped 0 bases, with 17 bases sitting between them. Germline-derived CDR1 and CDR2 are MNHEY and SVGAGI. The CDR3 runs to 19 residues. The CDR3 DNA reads TGTGCCAGCAGTTACCTACCGACCCTTGCTCGCTCTGGGGCCAACGTCCTGACTTTC. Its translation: CASSYLPTLARSGANVLTF.

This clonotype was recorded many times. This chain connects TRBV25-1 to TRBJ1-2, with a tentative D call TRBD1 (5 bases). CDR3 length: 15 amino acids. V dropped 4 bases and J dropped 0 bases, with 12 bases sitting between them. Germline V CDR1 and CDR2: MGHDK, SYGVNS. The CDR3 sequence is CASSAWRDANYGYTF. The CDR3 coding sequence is TGTGCCAGCAGTGCCTGGCGGGACGCTAACTATGGCTACACCTTC.

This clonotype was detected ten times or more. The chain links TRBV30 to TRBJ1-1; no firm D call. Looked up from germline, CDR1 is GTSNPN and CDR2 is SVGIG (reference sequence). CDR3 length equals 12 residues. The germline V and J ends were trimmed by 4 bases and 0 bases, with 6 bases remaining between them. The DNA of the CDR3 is TGTGCCTGGACCACAGTGAACACTGAAGCTTTCTTT. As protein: CAWTTVNTEAFF.

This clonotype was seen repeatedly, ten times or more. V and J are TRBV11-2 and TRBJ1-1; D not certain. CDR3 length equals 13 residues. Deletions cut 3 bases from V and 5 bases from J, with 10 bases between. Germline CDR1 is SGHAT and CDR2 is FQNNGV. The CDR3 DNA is TGTGCCAGCAGCTTTCAAGGGTTAACTGAAGCTTTCTTT. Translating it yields CASSFQGLTEAFF.

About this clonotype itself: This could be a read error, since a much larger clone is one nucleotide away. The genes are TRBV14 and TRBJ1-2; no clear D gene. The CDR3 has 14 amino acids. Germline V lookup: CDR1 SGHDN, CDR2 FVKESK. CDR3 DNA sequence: TGTGCCAGCAGCCAAGACGCACTTAACTCTGGCTACACCTTC. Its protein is CASSQDALNSGYTF. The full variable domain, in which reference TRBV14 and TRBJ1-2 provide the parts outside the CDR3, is EAGVTQFPSHSVIEKGQTVTLRCDPISGHDNLYWYRRVMGKEIKFLLHFVKESKQDESGMPNNRFLAERTGGTYSTLKVQPAELEDSGVYFCASSQDALNSGYTFGSGTRLTVV.

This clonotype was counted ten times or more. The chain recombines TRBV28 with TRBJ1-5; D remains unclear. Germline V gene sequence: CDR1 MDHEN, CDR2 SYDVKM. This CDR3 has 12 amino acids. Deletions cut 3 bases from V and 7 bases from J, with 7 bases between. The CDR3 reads CASSFSVQPQHF. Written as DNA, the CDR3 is TGTGCCAGCAGTTTTTCTGTCCAGCCCCAGCATTTT.

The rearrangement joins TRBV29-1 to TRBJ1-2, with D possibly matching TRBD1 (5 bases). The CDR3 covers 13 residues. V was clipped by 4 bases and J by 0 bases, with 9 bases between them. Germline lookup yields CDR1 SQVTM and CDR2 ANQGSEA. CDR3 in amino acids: CSVGGITNYGYTF. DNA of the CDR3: TGCAGCGTTGGGGGGATTACTAACTATGGCTACACCTTC.

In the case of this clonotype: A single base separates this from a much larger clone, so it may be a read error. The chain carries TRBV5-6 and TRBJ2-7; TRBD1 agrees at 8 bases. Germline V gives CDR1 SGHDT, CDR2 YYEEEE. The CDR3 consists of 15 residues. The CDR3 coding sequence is TGTGTCAGCAGCTTAGGGTGGGACAGGAGGAACGAGCAGTACTTC. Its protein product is CVSSLGWDRRNEQYF.

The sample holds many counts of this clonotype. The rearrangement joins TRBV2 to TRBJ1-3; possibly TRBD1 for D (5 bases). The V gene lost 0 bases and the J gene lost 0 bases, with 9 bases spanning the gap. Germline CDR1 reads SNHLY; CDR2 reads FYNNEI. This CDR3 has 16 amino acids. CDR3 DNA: TGTGCCAGCAGTGAAGCGCGCAGGGCCTCTGGAAACACCATATATTTT. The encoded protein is CASSEARRASGNTIYF.

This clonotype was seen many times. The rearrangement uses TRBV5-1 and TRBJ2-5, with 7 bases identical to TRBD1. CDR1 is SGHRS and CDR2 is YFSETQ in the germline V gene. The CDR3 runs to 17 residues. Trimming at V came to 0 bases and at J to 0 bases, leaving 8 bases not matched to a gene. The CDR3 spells CASSLGWGTANQETQYF. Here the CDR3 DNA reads TGCGCCAGCAGCTTGGGATGGGGGACAGCTAACCAAGAGACCCAGTACTTC. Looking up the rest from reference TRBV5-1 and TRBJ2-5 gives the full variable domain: KAGVTQTPRYLIKTRGQQVTLSCSPISGHRSVSWYQQTPGQGLQFLFEYFSETQRNKGNFPGRFSGRQFSNSRSEMNVSTLELGDSALYLCASSLGWGTANQETQYFGPGTRLLVL.

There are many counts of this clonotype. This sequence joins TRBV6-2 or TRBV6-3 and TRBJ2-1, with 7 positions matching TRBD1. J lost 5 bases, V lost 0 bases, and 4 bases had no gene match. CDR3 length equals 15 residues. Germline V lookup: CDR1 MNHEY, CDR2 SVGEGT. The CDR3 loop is CASSYSTGYNNEQFF. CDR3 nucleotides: TGTGCCAGCAGTTACTCGACAGGGTACAACAATGAGCAGTTCTTC.

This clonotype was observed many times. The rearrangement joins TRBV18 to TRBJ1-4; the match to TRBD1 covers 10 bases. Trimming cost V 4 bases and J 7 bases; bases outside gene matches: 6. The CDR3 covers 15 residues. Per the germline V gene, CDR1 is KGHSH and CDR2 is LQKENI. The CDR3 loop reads CASSRPGTGAEKLFF. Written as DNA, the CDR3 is TGTGCCAGCTCACGCCCCGGGACAGGGGCTGAAAAACTGTTTTTT.

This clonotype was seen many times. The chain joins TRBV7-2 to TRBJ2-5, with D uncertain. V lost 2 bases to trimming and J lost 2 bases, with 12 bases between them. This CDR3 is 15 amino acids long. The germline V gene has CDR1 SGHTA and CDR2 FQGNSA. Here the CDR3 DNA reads TGTGCCAGCAGCTTATTTCCAGGAGTACAAGAGACCCAGTACTTC. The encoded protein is CASSLFPGVQETQYF.